This TCR beta chain emerged from a study of response to subunit inactivated influenza vaccine (dated by TCRdb to 2016 to 2019). Describing the broader study: The study used deep quantitative T cell receptor repertoire profiling to track responses to a trivalent subunit inactivated influenza vaccine. What the research found in general, with its limitations: The authors proposed that each seasonal influenza vaccination may bring in only a limited number of new T cells.

This clonotype was seen only a few times. No cognate antigen has been identified for it. The input lacks base qualities; no much larger clone sits a single base away. Receptor amplification or capture employed RT-PCR. The instrument given in TCRdb is Illumina HiSeq 2500. TCRdb reprocessing: public reads trimmed at Q25 with fastp, clones called with MiXCR, in-frame beta chains kept. Rows with one shared CDR3 protein collapse into an entry with the most common genes and DNA. A total of 710,000 or so distinct CDR3 sequences appear in this sample, around 14% of them only once. Of the sample, 11% is held by the ten largest clones. The sequenced sample was PBMCs from blood, obtained 12 days after vaccination. The origin of this receptor is a man in his forties or fifties who received an inactivated influenza vaccine. Donor details come from another sample of the same person, matched by shared clones.

The CDR3 region: CSARFPSGPRNSPLHF. The nucleotide sequence is given as TGCAGTGCTAGATTCCCCTCGGGACCGAGAAATTCACCCCTCCACTTT. In this chain, TRBV20-1 is recombined with TRBJ1-6; a weak D assignment points to TRBD1 (5 bases agree). The CDR3 runs 16 amino acids, cysteine and phenylalanine included. Of the read, only the CDR3 DNA is kept; its 48 bases are in frame from base 1. Trimming takes 2 bases from V and 7 bases from J, and the germline ends sit 18 bases apart. CDR1 and CDR2 (DFQATT, SNEGSKA) derive from the germline V gene (reference sequence).